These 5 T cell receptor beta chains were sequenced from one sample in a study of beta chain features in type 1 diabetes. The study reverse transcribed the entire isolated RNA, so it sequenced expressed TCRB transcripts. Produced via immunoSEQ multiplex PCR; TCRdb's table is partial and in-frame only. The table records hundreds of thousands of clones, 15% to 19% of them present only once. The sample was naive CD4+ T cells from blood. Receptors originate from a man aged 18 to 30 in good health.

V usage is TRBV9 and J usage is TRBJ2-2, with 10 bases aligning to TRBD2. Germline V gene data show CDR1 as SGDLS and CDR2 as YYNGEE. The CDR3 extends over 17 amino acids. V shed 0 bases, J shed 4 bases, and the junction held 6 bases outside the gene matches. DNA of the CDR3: TGTGCCAGCAGCGTAGCCAGCGGGAGGGCTGGCACCGGGGAGCTGTTTTTT. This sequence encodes CASSVASGRAGTGELFF.

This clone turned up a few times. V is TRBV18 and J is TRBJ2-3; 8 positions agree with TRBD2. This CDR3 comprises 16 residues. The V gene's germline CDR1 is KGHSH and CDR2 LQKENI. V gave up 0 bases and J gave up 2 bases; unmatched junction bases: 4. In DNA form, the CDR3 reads TGTGCCAGCTCACCACCAGGACTAGCTCACACAGATACGCAGTATTTT. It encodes CASSPPGLAHTDTQYF. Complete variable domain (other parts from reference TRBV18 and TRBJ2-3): NAGVMQNPRHLVRRRGQEARLRCSPMKGHSHVYWYRQLPEEGLKFMVYLQKENIIDESGMPKERFSAEFPKEGPSILRIQQVVRGDSAAYFCASSPPGLAHTDTQYFGPGTRLTVL.

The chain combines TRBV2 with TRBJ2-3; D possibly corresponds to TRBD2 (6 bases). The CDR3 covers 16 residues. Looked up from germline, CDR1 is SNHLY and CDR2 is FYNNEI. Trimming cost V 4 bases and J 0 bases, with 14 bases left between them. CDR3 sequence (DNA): TGTGCCAGCAGTGTTAGCCTAGCGCGTAGCACAGATACGCAGTATTTT. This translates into CASSVSLARSTDTQYF.

CDR3 loop: CASSPGLAVNNEQFF. The CDR3 bases are TGTGCCAGCTCACCCGGACTAGCGGTTAACAATGAGCAGTTCTTC. The V and J genes are TRBV18 and TRBJ2-1, with 10 nucleotides matching TRBD2. Germline V CDR1 and CDR2: KGHSH, LQKENI. The CDR3 runs to 15 residues. Germline trimming cut 3 bases from V and 5 bases from J; bases unmatched to any gene: 4.

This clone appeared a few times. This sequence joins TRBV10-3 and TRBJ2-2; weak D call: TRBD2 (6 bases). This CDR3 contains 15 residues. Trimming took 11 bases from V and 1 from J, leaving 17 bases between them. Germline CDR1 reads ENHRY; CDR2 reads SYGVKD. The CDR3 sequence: CAVGGFGGNTGELFF. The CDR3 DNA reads TGTGCCGTCGGTGGATTCGGGGGGAACACCGGGGAGCTGTTTTTT.